The 21 T cell receptor beta chains below all came from one sample that was sequenced in a study of radiation and T cells in renal cell carcinoma. Clones were sequenced by immunoSEQ multiplex PCR, and TCRdb holds only the in-frame ones, with some missing. Here the sample spans roughly 130,000 clones, roughly 91% being singletons. Regarding time point: blood 2 weeks post-SBRT. Sample treatment: 15 Gy SBRT to primary tumor, nephrectomy 4 weeks later. Sequencing used blood, obtained from a patient whose treatment included radiotherapy and nephrectomy. All receptors come from a woman in her 70s with renal cell carcinoma.

This chain links TRBV18 with TRBJ1-2; D gene unclear. CDR3 length: 13 residues. CDR1 and CDR2 from the germline V gene are KGHSH and LQKENI. The ends were cut back, 6 bases at V and 1 base at J, with 9 bases in the middle. The CDR3 spells CASSETINYGYTF. The CDR3 coding sequence is TGTGCCAGCTCTGAAACGATTAACTATGGCTACACCTTC. Using reference TRBV18 and TRBJ1-2 for the parts outside the CDR3, the full variable domain is NAGVMQNPRHLVRRRGQEARLRCSPMKGHSHVYWYRQLPEEGLKFMVYLQKENIIDESGMPKERFSAEFPKEGPSILRIQQVVRGDSAAYFCASSETINYGYTFGSGTRLTVV.

This chain links TRBV4-2 with TRBJ1-1, with TRBD1 matching 7 bases. Germline assignment: CDR1 LGHNA and CDR2 YNFKEQ. Germline trimming cut 0 bases from V and 2 bases from J; bases unmatched to any gene: 6. The CDR3 covers 16 residues. CDR3 loop: CASSQEPGTANTEAFF. The CDR3 DNA follows: TGTGCCAGCAGCCAAGAACCCGGGACAGCCAACACTGAAGCTTTCTTT.

This chain uses TRBV16 with TRBJ1-5; D unclear. This CDR3 has 16 residues. Trimming took 1 base from V and 4 from J, leaving 14 bases between them. The germline gives CDR1 KGHSY, CDR2 FQNENV. CDR3 in amino acids: CASSQLSASRNQPQHF. The CDR3 region has the DNA TGTGCCAGCAGCCAATTGTCGGCGTCTCGGAATCAGCCCCAGCATTTT.

Note on this clone: The sample contains more than one DNA sequence encoding this CDR3. This chain links TRBV9 with TRBJ2-3; 11 bases align to TRBD1. Unmatched junction bases numbered 2, after V lost 2 bases and J lost 3 bases. CDR1 is SGDLS and CDR2 is YYNGEE in the germline V gene. CDR3 size: 15 residues. CDR3 in amino acids: CASSVDRGRTDTQYF. The CDR3 DNA sequence: TGTGCCAGCAGCGTGGACAGGGGGCGGACAGATACGCAGTATTTT.

This chain connects TRBV7-9 to TRBJ1-5; 10 nucleotides match TRBD1. After removal of 5 bases from V and 2 bases from J, the junction contained 3 bases not matched to a gene. Germline V gene lookup returns CDR1 SEHNR and CDR2 FQNEAQ (reference sequence). CDR3 size: 15 residues. In DNA, the CDR3 is TGTGCCAGCAGCGCCGGGACAGGGGGCAATCAGCCCCAGCATTTT. Its protein product is CASSAGTGGNQPQHF.

The chain is built from TRBV5-1 and TRBJ2-3; 9 bases map to TRBD2. J was trimmed by 1 base and V by 4 bases; bases with no gene match: 1. Germline V gene lookup returns CDR1 SGHRS and CDR2 YFSETQ. This CDR3 spans 14 amino acids. CDR3 in amino acids: CASSVAGGTDTQYF. The CDR3 DNA follows: TGCGCCAGCAGCGTAGCGGGGGGCACAGATACGCAGTATTTT.

This clone is a singleton in its sample. The chain combines TRBV7-9 with TRBJ2-5, with 8 bases identical to TRBD2. V gave up 5 bases and J gave up 0 bases; unmatched junction bases: 5. This CDR3 spans 15 amino acids. Germline values: CDR1 SEHNR, CDR2 FQNEAQ (reference sequence). The CDR3 protein is CASSPRRGDQETQYF. The CDR3 region has the DNA TGTGCCAGCAGCCCACGGCGGGGGGACCAAGAGACCCAGTACTTC.

The chain combines TRBV10-3 with TRBJ2-5; D remains ambiguous. The DNA end favors TRBJ2-7, so the J call may be wrong. Germline values: CDR1 ENHRY, CDR2 SYGVKD. This CDR3 contains 13 residues. In DNA, the CDR3 is TGTGCCATCACCCCGAGAGCCGGGTACGAGCAGTACTTC. Amino acids: CAITPRAGYEQYF.

This chain connects TRBV19 to TRBJ2-7, with 11 bases matching TRBD1. The germline V gene has CDR1 LNHDA and CDR2 SQIVND (reference sequence). V trimming: 7 bases; J trimming: 4 bases; junction bases outside the gene matches: 6. This CDR3 region has 14 residues. The CDR3 DNA is TGTGCCAGTACCCGGACAGGGGGCAGATACGAGCAGTACTTC. It is translated as CASTRTGGRYEQYF.

The genes are TRBV9 and TRBJ2-3; D is possibly TRBD1 or TRBD2 (6 bases each). V was trimmed by 0 bases and J by 6 bases, leaving 14 bases between them. The CDR3 length is 15 residues. CDR1 is SGDLS and CDR2 is YYNGEE in the germline V gene. CDR3 nucleotide sequence: TGTGCCAGCAGCGTAGGGGGGGCCCAGAGGGATACGCAGTATTTT. Protein product: CASSVGGAQRDTQYF.

The J gene is TRBJ1-1, the V gene TRBV6-5, with 8 nucleotides matching TRBD1. This CDR3 contains 13 residues. Germline-derived CDR1 and CDR2 are MNHEY and SVGAGI. Losses at the gene ends were 6 bases for V and 4 bases for J; bases not matched to a gene: 4. CDR3 sequence reads: CASRRDRGTEAFF. CDR3 coding DNA: TGTGCCAGCAGGCGTGACAGGGGCACTGAAGCTTTCTTT.

The chain has TRBV5-4 and TRBJ1-5; D is unresolved. Looked up from germline, CDR1 is SGHNT and CDR2 is YYREEE (reference sequence). V shed 0 bases and J shed 0 bases, with 10 bases lying between them. The CDR3 has 16 amino acids. This CDR3 is CASSLDGGYSNQPQHF. CDR3 coding DNA: TGTGCCAGCAGCTTGGACGGAGGGTATAGCAATCAGCCCCAGCATTTT.

V gene TRBV18 combines with J gene TRBJ2-5; D is undetermined. CDR3 length: 12 amino acids. V was trimmed by 4 bases and J by 3 bases, leaving 6 bases between them. CDR1 and CDR2 from the germline V gene are KGHSH and LQKENI. CDR3 residues: CASSLLEETQYF. CDR3 DNA sequence: TGTGCCAGCTCACTCCTCGAAGAGACCCAGTACTTC.

The J gene is TRBJ2-7, the V gene TRBV5-3; 7 bases match TRBD2. TRBV5-3 carries the ORF label, with uncertain function. V lost 4 bases, J lost 3 bases, and 13 bases stayed unmatched. CDR3 length: 16 residues. CDR3 in DNA: TGTGCCAGAAGCGCCCCCTGGCAGTCTAGCGGCTACGAGCAGTACTTC. Translation: CARSAPWQSSGYEQYF.

This clone was detected once. The chain couples TRBV4-1 to TRBJ2-7; 9 bases fit TRBD1. Germline lookup yields CDR1 MGHRA and CDR2 YSYEKL. The V segment lost 2 bases and the J segment 2 bases; nucleotides outside the gene matches: 10. The CDR3 spans 17 residues. The CDR3 here is CASSQYEQGAATYEQYF. The CDR3 DNA reads as TGCGCCAGCAGCCAATATGAACAGGGGGCTGCCACCTACGAGCAGTACTTC.

The chain has TRBV19 and TRBJ2-6; 11 nucleotides line up with TRBD1. The CDR3 runs 17 residues. With 7 bases clipped from V and 1 base from J, the junction kept 6 bases outside the gene matches. CDR1 and CDR2 from the germline V gene are LNHDA and SQIVND (reference sequence). The CDR3 DNA follows: TGTGCCAGTACCCTCCGGGACAGGGGGTCTGGGGCCAACGTCCTGACTTTC. The encoded protein is CASTLRDRGSGANVLTF.

This sequence joins TRBV7-3 and TRBJ1-1, with 7 bases matching TRBD1. Germline V gene data show CDR1 as SGHTA and CDR2 as FQGTGA. The CDR3 runs to 15 residues. The V segment lost 4 bases and the J segment 10 bases; nucleotides outside the gene matches: 15. CDR3 nucleotide sequence: TGTGCCAGCAGCTCACGACCGGGACAGCCGGTTTCAGCTTTCTTT. Translation gives CASSSRPGQPVSAFF.

This rearrangement joins TRBV19 to TRBJ1-4; TRBD1 aligns across 7 bases. After removal of 8 bases from V and 8 bases from J, the junction contained 14 bases not matched to a gene. Germline V gene lookup returns CDR1 LNHDA and CDR2 SQIVND (reference sequence). The CDR3 spans 15 residues. CDR3: CASGGKGAKEEKLFF. The CDR3 DNA reads TGTGCCAGTGGAGGGAAGGGGGCGAAAGAGGAAAAACTGTTTTTT.

The genes are TRBV7-3 and TRBJ2-7; possible D gene TRBD2, 6 bases. Germline CDR1 is SGHTA and CDR2 is FQGTGA. The germline V and J ends were trimmed by 5 bases and 4 bases, with 18 bases remaining between them. This CDR3 region has 15 residues. CDR3 region: CASSPSGGIGYEQYF. The CDR3 nucleotides read TGTGCCAGCAGCCCGAGCGGCGGGATCGGGTACGAGCAGTACTTC.

V gene TRBV5-1 combines with J gene TRBJ1-1; no firm D call. Trimming took 4 bases from V and 6 from J, leaving 16 bases between them. Germline values: CDR1 SGHRS, CDR2 YFSETQ. The CDR3 covers 14 residues. CDR3 coding DNA: TGCGCCAGCAGCCTGACACCATACACCCCTGAAGCTTTCTTT. Its translation: CASSLTPYTPEAFF.

The V and J genes are TRBV25-1 and TRBJ1-1; TRBD1 might be the D (5 bases). V lost 3 bases and J 0 bases, leaving 8 bases between the germline ends. The germline CDR1 and CDR2 sequences are MGHDK and SYGVNS. The CDR3 has 14 residues. CDR3 in DNA: TGTGCCAGCAGTGATGTGGGGGTGAACACTGAAGCTTTCTTT. Translation gives CASSDVGVNTEAFF. Combining the CDR3 with reference TRBV25-1 and TRBJ1-1 gives the whole variable domain EADIYQTPRYLVIGTGKKITLECSQTMGHDKMYWYQQDPGMELHLIHYSYGVNSTEKGDLSSESTVSRIRTEHFPLTLESARPSHTSQYLCASSDVGVNTEAFFGQGTRLTVV.